Following are 5 T cell receptor beta chains from one sample sequenced in a study of blood T cell repertoires in COVID-19. Generated by immunoSEQ multiplex PCR, the TCRdb table keeps only in-frame clones and is missing some. The table has 150,000 to 190,000 clones, approximately 85% seen once; the top ten hold 8.3%. Material: peripheral blood. Receptors originate from a woman aged 60 to 75 with COVID-19, enrolled during active disease.

A word on this clone: The same CDR3 arises from other DNA sequences in this sample as well. CDR3 in DNA: TGTGCCAGCAGCGTAGCTCCAGGCAACACTGAAGCTTTCTTT. Translating gives CASSVAPGNTEAFF. This chain links TRBV9 with TRBJ1-1; no reliable D call. CDR1 is SGDLS, CDR2 YYNGEE, per germline. This CDR3 region has 14 residues. V lost 0 bases to trimming and J lost 2 bases, with 8 bases between them.

There are a few counts of this clone. The chain joins TRBV29-1 to TRBJ2-3, with 11 bases fitting TRBD2. Germline V gene lookup returns CDR1 SQVTM and CDR2 ANQGSEA. V lost 6 bases and J lost 4; bases outside the gene matches: 12. The CDR3 sequence is 16 residues long. CDR3 bases: TGCAGCGTCCAGGGTCCTAGCGGGAGGTTGTCAGATACGCAGTATTTT. Translation gives CSVQGPSGRLSDTQYF.

The rearrangement uses TRBV2 and TRBJ1-2; maybe TRBD1 (6 bases). Germline V gene sequence: CDR1 SNHLY, CDR2 FYNNEI. The length of the CDR3 is 14 residues. V was pared by 6 bases and J by 7 bases, with 18 bases between. The CDR3 protein is CASRVTGGATGYTF. In DNA form, the CDR3 reads TGTGCCAGCAGAGTTACGGGGGGCGCGACTGGCTACACCTTC.

This clone showed up just once. Other DNA variants within this sample encode the same CDR3. This chain uses TRBV19 with TRBJ2-6; no reliable D call. The CDR3 runs to 15 residues. Trimming left V 3 bases short and J 1 base short, with 7 bases between. Germline loops: CDR1 LNHDA, CDR2 SQIVND (reference sequence). The CDR3 region is CASSIRGSGANVLTF. CDR3 nucleotide sequence: TGTGCCAGTAGTATCCGAGGTTCTGGGGCCAACGTCCTGACTTTC.

This sequence joins TRBV15 and TRBJ1-5; perhaps TRBD1 as D (5 bases). Per the germline V gene, CDR1 is LNHNV and CDR2 is YYDKDF (reference sequence). CDR3 length: 16 residues. The V end was cut by 1 base, the J end by 5 bases, with 15 bases between. CDR3 nucleotide sequence: TGTGCCACCAGCAGAGTGGTTAGCAGGGTTTATCAGCCCCAGCATTTT. It encodes CATSRVVSRVYQPQHF.